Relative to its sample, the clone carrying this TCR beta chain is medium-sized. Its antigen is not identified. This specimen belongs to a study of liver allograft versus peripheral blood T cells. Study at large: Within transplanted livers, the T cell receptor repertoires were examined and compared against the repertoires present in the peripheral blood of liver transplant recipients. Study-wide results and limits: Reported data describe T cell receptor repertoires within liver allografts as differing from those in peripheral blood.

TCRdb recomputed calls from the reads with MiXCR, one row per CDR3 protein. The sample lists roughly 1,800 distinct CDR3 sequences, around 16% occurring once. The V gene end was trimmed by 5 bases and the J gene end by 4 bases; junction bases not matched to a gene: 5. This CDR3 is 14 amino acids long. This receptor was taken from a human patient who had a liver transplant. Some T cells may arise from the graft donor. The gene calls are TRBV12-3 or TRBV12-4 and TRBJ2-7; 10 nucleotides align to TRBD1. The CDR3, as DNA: TGTGCCAGCAGTGGACAGGGGGGGTCTTACGAGCAGTACTTC. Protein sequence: CASSGQGGSYEQYF.